The 22 T cell receptor beta chains listed next were all sequenced from one sample in a study of radiotherapy plus CTLA-4 blockade in lung cancer. Produced via immunoSEQ multiplex PCR; TCRdb's table is partial and in-frame only. The sample has 53,000 or so clones; 60% to 80% are singletons. Here the sequenced sample was peripheral blood, taken from a patient treated with radiotherapy plus ipilimumab. The receptor source for this set is a human donor with non-small cell lung cancer who had stable disease on radiotherapy plus ipilimumab.

CDR3 in amino acids: CASSPWTGQETQYF. CDR3 in DNA: TGTGCCAGCTCACCATGGACAGGGCAAGAGACCCAGTACTTC. The rearrangement links TRBV18 to TRBJ2-5, with TRBD1 matching 8 bases. This CDR3 has 14 amino acids. Unmatched junction bases numbered 1, after V lost 2 bases and J lost 2 bases. Germline V gene lookup returns CDR1 KGHSH and CDR2 LQKENI.

The chain uses TRBV27 and TRBJ1-4, with TRBD1 as a possible D gene (6 bases). Per the germline V gene, CDR1 is MNHEY and CDR2 is SMNVEV (reference sequence). V dropped 10 bases and J dropped 7 bases, with 19 bases sitting between them. CDR3 length: 14 residues. CDR3 sequence (DNA): TGTGCCAACAGGCCGCAGGGGCTCACTGAAAAACTGTTTTTT. This translates into CANRPQGLTEKLFF.

The rearrangement joins TRBV6-4 to TRBJ1-1; no reliable D call. CDR1 is MRHNA, CDR2 SNTAGT, per germline. V was clipped by 5 bases and J by 4 bases, with 11 bases between them. CDR3 length equals 13 residues. CDR3 DNA sequence: TGTGCCAGCAGTCGCTACAGAGGCACTGAAGCTTTCTTT. Its translation: CASSRYRGTEAFF.

This clone was picked up many times. The chain has TRBV7-2 and TRBJ2-7, with 8 nucleotides matching TRBD2. Germline trimming cut 6 bases from V and 3 bases from J; bases unmatched to any gene: 7. This CDR3 contains 14 residues. Germline V gene lookup returns CDR1 SGHTA and CDR2 FQGNSA. For the CDR3, the DNA is TGTGCCAGCAGTTCACCAGCGGGGGTCTACGAGCAGTACTTC. Its protein product is CASSSPAGVYEQYF.

The chain joins TRBV11-3 to TRBJ1-5; the match to TRBD1 covers 9 bases. The germline V gene encodes CDR1 SGHNT and CDR2 YENEEA. V lost 4 bases, J lost 1 base, and 17 bases stayed unmatched. The CDR3 is 20 residues long. The CDR3 here is CASSSPTGQGDDESNQPQHF. The CDR3 DNA reads as TGTGCCAGCAGCTCACCAACGGGACAGGGAGACGATGAAAGCAATCAGCCCCAGCATTTT.

V and J are TRBV28 and TRBJ1-2; D unresolved. V shed 6 bases and J shed 3 bases, with 14 bases lying between them. The V gene's germline CDR1 is MDHEN and CDR2 SYDVKM. The CDR3 totals 14 residues. The CDR3: CASSAQDGYYGYTF. DNA of the CDR3: TGTGCCAGCAGCGCTCAGGACGGCTACTATGGCTACACCTTC.

V gene TRBV7-2 combines with J gene TRBJ1-5; 7 bases align to TRBD1. Unmatched junction bases numbered 7, after V lost 5 bases and J lost 6 bases. Looked up from germline, CDR1 is SGHTA and CDR2 is FQGNSA. There are 14 residues in the CDR3. CDR3 protein: CASSPRQGAQPQHF. The CDR3 bases are TGTGCCAGCAGCCCGAGACAGGGTGCTCAGCCCCAGCATTTT.

The chain links TRBV6-5 to TRBJ1-6; D is unresolved. Germline CDR1 and CDR2: MNHEY and SVGAGI. This CDR3 is 13 amino acids long. Between the trimmed V and J ends, which lost 5 bases and 8 bases, there was a span of 10 bases. The CDR3 DNA reads TGTGCCAGCAGTGGACGCTGGGATTCACCCCTCCACTTT. Protein product: CASSGRWDSPLHF.

The chain uses TRBV4-1 and TRBJ1-3, with unresolved D. Germline CDR1 reads MGHRA; CDR2 reads YSYEKL. The V and J ends lost 2 bases and 0 bases respectively, with 8 bases between them. The CDR3 length is 15 residues. For the CDR3, the DNA is TGCGCCAGCAGCCAAACAGACCCCTCTGGAAACACCATATATTTT. Translation: CASSQTDPSGNTIYF.

The chain joins TRBV29-1 to TRBJ2-5, with D possibly matching TRBD1 (6 bases). CDR1 and CDR2 (germline): SQVTM, ANQGSEA. V was clipped by 3 bases and J by 5 bases, with 13 bases between them. This CDR3 region has 13 residues. The CDR3 here is CSVDEGVGETQYF. The DNA for the CDR3 is TGCAGCGTTGATGAGGGGGTGGGGGAGACCCAGTACTTC.

This clone is a singleton in its sample. This chain connects TRBV2 to TRBJ2-1, with a weak D call TRBD2 (6 bases). The V end was cut by 2 bases, the J end by 0 bases, with 8 bases between. CDR1 and CDR2 from the germline V gene are SNHLY and FYNNEI. This CDR3 contains 15 residues. CDR3 sequence reads: CASSERGSSYNEQFF. DNA for the CDR3: TGTGCCAGCAGTGAACGGGGGAGCTCCTACAATGAGCAGTTCTTC.

Of note for this clone: The same CDR3 can be traced to other DNA sequences in this sample. The rearrangement joins TRBV18 to TRBJ2-5; D ambiguous. From germline, CDR1 is KGHSH and CDR2 LQKENI. The CDR3 sequence is 12 residues long. V lost 2 bases and J lost 0, with 1 base in between. Written as DNA, the CDR3 is TGTGCCAGCTCACCATACCAAGAGACCCAGTACTTC. It is translated as CASSPYQETQYF.

The V and J genes are TRBV10-3 and TRBJ1-1, with D uncertain. CDR3 length: 17 amino acids. V shed 0 bases and J shed 0 bases, with 14 bases lying between them. Germline CDR1 and CDR2: ENHRY and SYGVKD. The CDR3 protein is CAISESRTPLMNTEAFF. CDR3 coding DNA: TGTGCCATCAGTGAGTCGAGGACCCCTTTGATGAACACTGAAGCTTTCTTT.

This chain links TRBV4-1 with TRBJ1-5; no reliable D call. Trimming pared 0 bases from V and 6 bases from J, leaving 15 bases between. CDR3 length: 16 amino acids. The germline V gene encodes CDR1 MGHRA and CDR2 YSYEKL. CDR3 sequence (DNA): TGCGCCAGCAGCCAAGACAGAGCGGCAGATCCTCAGCCCCAGCATTTT. This sequence encodes CASSQDRAADPQPQHF.

This chain joins TRBV28 and TRBJ1-1, with D hard to call. This CDR3 is built from 16 residues. V was trimmed by 2 bases and J by 4 bases, leaving 17 bases between them. Germline CDR1 reads MDHEN; CDR2 reads SYDVKM. The CDR3, as DNA: TGTGCCAGCAGTTTACCTCGCCGAGGTAGGATCACTGAAGCTTTCTTT. Translation gives CASSLPRRGRITEAFF.

The rearrangement links TRBV7-2 to TRBJ2-4; D remains ambiguous. The CDR3 is made up of 16 amino acids. Germline CDR1 is SGHTA and CDR2 is FQGNSA. V gave up 5 bases and J gave up 0 bases, with 14 bases separating them. CDR3 loop: CASSLQAALAKNIQYF. CDR3 coding DNA: TGTGCCAGCAGCCTCCAGGCAGCGCTAGCCAAAAACATTCAGTACTTC.

This clone was detected once. The chain is built from TRBV5-1 and TRBJ1-1; 11 bases match TRBD1. In germline, CDR1 is SGHRS, CDR2 YFSETQ. The CDR3 covers 14 residues. Trimming removed 4 bases from V and 6 bases from J; junction bases left unmatched: 5. The CDR3 sequence is CASSTGQGVAEAFF. CDR3 in DNA: TGCGCCAGCAGCACGGGACAGGGGGTAGCTGAAGCTTTCTTT.

This sequence joins TRBV28 and TRBJ2-1; possible D gene TRBD2, 7 bases. Between the trimmed V and J ends, which lost 3 bases and 3 bases, there was a span of 12 bases. This CDR3 is 15 amino acids long. Germline V lookup: CDR1 MDHEN, CDR2 SYDVKM. The CDR3: CASSLGGGHYNEQFF. The DNA of the CDR3 is TGTGCCAGCAGTTTGGGCGGGGGACACTACAATGAGCAGTTCTTC.

This clone appeared once. The chain couples TRBV5-1 to TRBJ1-4, with D uncertain. This CDR3 is 15 amino acids long. Germline values: CDR1 SGHRS, CDR2 YFSETQ. Deletions cut 1 base from V and 4 bases from J, with 11 bases between. The chain's CDR3 is CASSLSGQVNEKLFF. CDR3 sequence (DNA): TGCGCCAGCAGCTTGAGCGGGCAGGTTAATGAAAAACTGTTTTTT.

The CDR3 region is CAISVQRGRGDTGELFF. The CDR3 DNA is TGTGCCATCAGTGTTCAAAGGGGGCGGGGAGACACCGGGGAGCTGTTTTTT. The chain employs TRBV10-3 and TRBJ2-2, with D perhaps matching TRBD1 (7 bases). Germline CDR1 ENHRY, CDR2 SYGVKD. The CDR3 consists of 17 residues. V was cut by 4 bases and J by 3 bases, with 18 bases left in between.

This sequence joins TRBV11-3 and TRBJ2-5, with D perhaps assigned TRBD1 or TRBD2 (5 bases each). Germline V lookup: CDR1 SGHNT, CDR2 YENEEA. V was trimmed by 1 base and J by 11 bases, leaving 14 bases between them. The CDR3 extends over 13 amino acids. The CDR3 reads CASSLGPLGEQYF. The CDR3 DNA follows: TGTGCCAGCAGCTTAGGCCCCTTGGGGGAGCAGTACTTC.

The chain joins TRBV25-1 to TRBJ1-2; possible D gene TRBD1, 5 bases. V was cut by 10 bases and J by 4 bases, with 13 bases left in between. Germline assignment: CDR1 MGHDK and CDR2 SYGVNS. The CDR3 is 12 amino acids. The CDR3 sequence is CATRRGGYGYTF. In nucleotides, the CDR3 is TGTGCCACAAGGCGGGGCGGCTATGGCTACACCTTC.